This paragraph covers one T cell receptor (beta chain) sequence. The assay was immunoSEQ multiplex PCR, and TCRdb's table has in-frame clones only and misses some. The sample shows some 290,000 clones, roughly 84% of them seen only once. Treatment noted: some 19 received Ad26.COV2.S at low or high dose, single or two shots; about 5 received placebo; per-sample allocation not given. Sampling took place 63 days after the first vaccine or placebo injection. Donation was by an adult aged 18-55 years who was in Boston. This sample was taken from a study of Ad26.COV2.S vaccination and SARS-CoV-2 variants. Study-wide context: Donor was one of the participants in the Ad26.COV2.S arm of the COV1001 trial. Recipients of Ad26.COV2.S got it intramuscularly, once or twice 56 days apart.

Trimming took 4 bases from V and 5 from J, leaving 8 bases between them. This CDR3 contains 11 residues. Germline V gives CDR1 SQVTM, CDR2 ANQGSEA. The TCR was taken from a person aged 18-60 years who received the Ad26.COV2.S COVID-19 vaccine or a placebo. The chain carries TRBV29-1 and TRBJ2-5, with D possibly TRBD1 on 6 matching bases. Sequenced here: peripheral blood, sampled in a trial of Ad26.COV2.S vaccine versus placebo. CDR3 DNA: TGCAGCGTTGTCCAGGGGGAGACCCAGTACTTC. This sequence encodes CSVVQGETQYF.